The 8 T cell receptor beta chains presented below share a single source sample, sequenced in a study of blood T cells in healthy people across ages. PCR was performed a second time for 7 to 11 cycles using a sample-barcoded 5' primer and a J-beta primer mix. TCRdb fed the 5' RACE reads into MiXCR, producing one record per CDR3 protein. The repertoire consists of 650,000 to 900,000 distinct CDR3 sequences, with less than 80% occurring once and the leading ten covering 25% to 30%. Sequenced input: blood. These receptors were collected from a man younger than 40 in good health.

The V gene is TRBV5-6, the J gene TRBJ2-3; 9 bases line up with TRBD2. With 6 bases clipped from V and 0 bases from J, the junction kept 8 bases outside the gene matches. Per germline, CDR1 SGHDT and CDR2 YYEEEE. The CDR3 totals 16 residues. The CDR3 DNA reads TGTGCCAGCACGCGGGCGCGGGGGGGAAGCACAGATACGCAGTATTTT. It specifies CASTRARGGSTDTQYF.

The chain has TRBV4-3 and TRBJ1-2; no clear D. There are 16 residues in the CDR3. Trimming left V 4 bases short and J 0 bases short, with 15 bases between. The V gene's germline CDR1 is LGHNA and CDR2 YSLEER. CDR3 region: CASSLGMGNPNYGYTF. CDR3 sequence (DNA): TGCGCCAGCAGCCTTGGAATGGGAAATCCTAACTATGGCTACACCTTC.

CDR3 residues: CASSQDLLKGYGYTF. The DNA of the CDR3 is TGCGCCAGCAGCCAAGATCTTCTCAAGGGCTATGGCTACACCTTC. The chain employs TRBV4-3 and TRBJ1-2; D gene uncertain. This CDR3 spans 15 amino acids. V lost 0 bases and J lost 4, with 12 bases in between. Germline V CDR1 and CDR2: LGHNA, YSLEER.

The chain combines TRBV4-3 with TRBJ2-6; D is ambiguous. Between the trimmed V and J ends, which lost 3 bases and 0 bases, there was a span of 6 bases. CDR3 length equals 15 residues. CDR1 and CDR2 from the germline V gene are LGHNA and YSLEER. Written as DNA, the CDR3 is TGCGCCAGCAGCCAGCAACGCTCTGGGGCCAACGTCCTGACTTTC. It yields the protein CASSQQRSGANVLTF.

This clonotype was recorded many times. The chain joins TRBV6-2 or TRBV6-3 to TRBJ1-1; 8 nucleotides align to TRBD1. The germline V gene has CDR1 MNHEY and CDR2 SVGEGT. The V and J ends lost 4 bases and 4 bases, in that order; junction bases with no gene match: 2. The CDR3 has 13 residues. DNA for the CDR3: TGTGCCAGCAGTTGGACAGGGACCACTGAAGCTTTCTTT. Protein product: CASSWTGTTEAFF.

This clonotype was counted only a few times. J is TRBJ2-3 and V is TRBV6-5; D is uncertain. This CDR3 region has 12 residues. CDR1 is MNHEY, CDR2 SVGAGI, per germline. The V end was cut by 10 bases, the J end by 1 base, with 9 bases between. In nucleotides, the CDR3 is TGTGCCACCACCGCTGGCACAGATACGCAGTATTTT. Residues: CATTAGTDTQYF.

V gene TRBV28 combines with J gene TRBJ2-7; no clear D gene. V lost 7 bases, J lost 5 bases, and 18 bases lay in between. The length of the CDR3 is 14 residues. Germline CDR1 is MDHEN and CDR2 is SYDVKM. In DNA form, the CDR3 reads TGTGCCAGCACCCCCAGCAGGTCGGTCCACGAGCAGTACTTC. Residues: CASTPSRSVHEQYF.

The CDR3 loop reads CASSLDRGFNQPQHF. The CDR3 coding sequence is TGTGCCAGCAGCTTAGACAGGGGATTCAATCAGCCCCAGCATTTT. This rearrangement joins TRBV7-9 to TRBJ1-5, with 7 nucleotides matching TRBD1. The CDR3 totals 15 residues. CDR1 is SEHNR, CDR2 FQNEAQ, per germline (reference sequence). Germline trimming cut 1 base from V and 3 bases from J; bases unmatched to any gene: 3.